This T cell receptor beta chain derives from a study of shared clonotypes between healthy human individuals. Study-wide findings and caveats: Sampling included only blood; tissue repertoires likely differ.

The CDR3 has 18 residues. Donors included only healthy HIV-negative adults lacking recent acute infections or vaccinations. The unsorted samples had 100 million or so PBMCs used for genomic DNA. In regard to this clone: The antigen remains undetermined.

Sequencing used immunoSEQ multiplex PCR; TCRdb keeps in-frame clones, though not all of them. Of fewer than 650,000 clones in the sample, around 76% were seen once. The V call is TRBV1, the J call TRBJ2-1; TRBD2, the D gene given by the table, was not confirmed from the DNA. TRBV1 is a listed pseudogene. What was sequenced was PBMCs. This receptor was identified in a woman between 40 and 55 years old in good health. Some clones in this sample may be carry-over from other donors' samples. CDR3 in amino acids: CTSSQEGASDRAYNEQFF. The CDR3 region has the DNA TGCACCAGCAGCCAAGAGGGTGCTAGCGATAGGGCTTACAATGAGCAGTTCTTC.